Each of the 22 T cell receptor beta chains below was sequenced from the same sample in a study of tumor-infiltrating lymphocytes in glioblastoma multiforme. TCRB libraries came from RNA via three nested multiplex PCR rounds. TCRdb re-called the multiplex PCR reads through MiXCR, storing one row per CDR3 protein. The profile covers about 10,000 distinct CDR3 sequences, with 66% appearing a single time and 29% taken by the ten largest. The sample comprised brain tumor tissue. All receptors come from a male donor with glioblastoma.

The gene calls are TRBV11-2 and TRBJ2-3; D gene ambiguous. The CDR3 length is 15 residues. With 4 bases removed from V and 5 bases from J, the gap between germline ends came to 16 bases. The V gene's germline CDR1 is SGHAT and CDR2 FQNNGV. CDR3: CASSYRAQKGDTQYF. CDR3 sequence (DNA): TGTGCCAGCAGCTACCGGGCTCAGAAGGGAGATACGCAGTATTTT.

The CDR3 loop is CSVFRESRRGRLGNEQFF. Here the CDR3 DNA reads TGCAGCGTTTTCCGCGAGTCTCGGAGGGGTCGTTTAGGGAATGAGCAGTTCTTC. The genes are TRBV29-1 and TRBJ2-1; D may be TRBD2 (6 bases). Germline CDR1 SQVTM, CDR2 ANQGSEA. The V gene lost 5 bases and the J gene lost 7 bases, with 30 bases spanning the gap. The CDR3 is made up of 18 amino acids.

By share, this clonotype counts as medium-sized. The V call is TRBV12-2, the J call TRBJ2-1; the table names TRBD1, a call not compared with the DNA. TRBV12-2 is classified as a pseudogene. The CDR3 covers 15 residues. DNA for the CDR3: TGTGCAAGTCCCGAAGACAGGGCGGTGGGAAATGAGCAGTTCTTC. Amino acid sequence: CASPEDRAVGNEQFF.

Within the sample, this clonotype is medium-sized. The DNA for the CDR3 is TGCAGTGCTGCGACTAGCGGGACCTACAATGAGCAGTTCTTC. Encoded protein: CSAATSGTYNEQFF. The rearrangement joins TRBV20-1 to TRBJ2-1; 11 positions match TRBD2. After removal of 5 bases from V and 2 bases from J, the junction contained 2 bases not matched to a gene. This CDR3 has 14 residues. Germline-derived CDR1 and CDR2 are DFQATT and SNEGSKA (reference sequence).

With regard to this clonotype: This clone may be a read error of a much larger clone one base away. This chain joins TRBV13 and TRBJ2-3; D not resolved. Germline CDR1 PRHDT, CDR2 FYEKMQ (reference sequence). This CDR3 region has 11 residues. CDR3 sequence reads: CASSLTYTQYF. For the CDR3, the DNA is TGTGCCAGCAGCCTCACATATACGCAGTATTTT.

This clonotype was picked up many times. Since a much larger clone is just one base distant, this may be a read error. The V call is TRBV2, the J call TRBJ1-1; D ambiguous. The V end was cut by 3 bases, the J end by 1 base, with 6 bases between. Germline values: CDR1 SNHLY, CDR2 FYNNEI. The CDR3 sequence is 13 residues long. CDR3 coding DNA: TGTGCCAGCAGTGACAGCTCGAACACTGAAGCTTTCTTT. Protein: CASSDSSNTEAFF.

This clonotype has a count of ten or more. With a much larger clone just one base away, this may be a read error. This CDR3 is CASSQGSETEAFF. CDR3 DNA sequence: TGTGCCAGCAGCCAAGGGTCAGAAACTGAAGCTTTCTTT. The chain joins TRBV4-2 to TRBJ1-1, with no clear D. The V gene lost 1 base and the J gene lost 5 bases, with 8 bases spanning the gap. Germline CDR1 LGHNA, CDR2 YNFKEQ. This CDR3 region has 13 residues.

This clonotype has more than one count but fewer than ten. It may be a read error: a sequence one base away is much more abundant. The chain combines TRBV6-2 or TRBV6-3 with TRBJ1-5, with TRBD1 matching 7 bases. The CDR3 runs to 15 residues. Germline V gene sequence: CDR1 MNHEY, CDR2 SVGEGT. For the CDR3, the DNA is TGTGTCAGCAGTCCCCAGGGGGTGCGCGATCAGCCCCAGCATTTT. This translates into CVSSPQGVRDQPQHF.

This clonotype is classed as large. The chain uses TRBV20-1 and TRBJ2-7; 9 nucleotides align to TRBD1. The CDR3 loop spans 14 amino acids. Germline V gene data show CDR1 as DFQATT and CDR2 as SNEGSKA (reference sequence). Losses at the gene ends were 3 bases for V and 4 bases for J; bases not matched to a gene: 7. In DNA form, the CDR3 reads TGCAGTGCTAGGCCCCGGGACAGGGAATACGAGCAGTACTTC. Translation: CSARPRDREYEQYF.

This clonotype has just a few counts. This clone may be a read error of a much larger clone one base away. The chain joins TRBV7-9 to TRBJ1-1, with a weak D call TRBD1 (6 bases). Germline values: CDR1 SEHNR, CDR2 FQNEAQ (reference sequence). CDR3 length: 15 amino acids. Deletions cut 1 base from V and 6 bases from J, with 15 bases between. The CDR3 sequence: CASSLVQGVIPEAFF. DNA of the CDR3: TGTGCCAGCAGCTTAGTACAGGGAGTAATCCCTGAAGCTTTCTTT.

V is TRBV12-3 or TRBV12-4 and J is TRBJ1-5; D might be TRBD1 (5 bases). This CDR3 region has 13 residues. The V end was cut by 6 bases, the J end by 3 bases, with 9 bases between. The CDR3 loop is CASRRQHNQPQHF. The CDR3 DNA reads as TGTGCCAGCAGGCGACAGCACAATCAGCCCCAGCATTTT.

This clonotype is medium-sized (0.01 to 0.1%) within its sample. The J gene is TRBJ2-7, the V gene TRBV20-1; TRBD2 matches at 7 bases. The CDR3 spans 15 residues. Germline CDR1 DFQATT, CDR2 SNEGSKA (reference sequence). Losses at the gene ends were 3 bases for V and 3 bases for J; bases not matched to a gene: 11. DNA for the CDR3: TGCAGTGCTAGGGGTGGGGGGGGACTCTACTACGAGCAGTACTTC. Amino acid sequence: CSARGGGGLYYEQYF.

Details on this clonotype: Mismatch with germline at one junction end may stem from a read error. The chain joins TRBV12-3 or TRBV12-4 to TRBJ1-1, with no clear D. The CDR3 is 14 amino acids. CDR3 amino acids: CVSSLAVTNTEAFF. CDR3 nucleotides: TGTGTCAGCAGTTTAGCGGTCACTAACACTGAAGCTTTCTTT.

In the case of this clonotype: A much larger clone differs by one base, so this may be a read error. The V and J genes are TRBV7-9 and TRBJ1-3; perhaps TRBD1 as D (6 bases). The CDR3 length is 16 residues. The germline V gene has CDR1 SEHNR and CDR2 FQNEAQ (reference sequence). CDR3 sequence reads: CSSSLATGFTGNTIYF. DNA of the CDR3: TGTTCCAGCAGCTTAGCTACAGGGTTCACTGGAAACACCATATATTTT.

This clonotype has a handful of counts. At one end, the junction sequence differs from germline, possibly due to a read error. The V call is TRBV12-3 or TRBV12-4, the J call TRBJ2-2; 7 nucleotides agree with TRBD2. The CDR3 length is 15 residues. The DNA for the CDR3 is TGTCCCAGCAGTATAAGGGGACTAAACACCGGGGAGCTGCTTTTT. Its translation: CPSSIRGLNTGELLF.

This rearrangement joins TRBV20-1 to TRBJ2-1, with 7 positions matching TRBD1. The CDR3 is 15 amino acids. With V trimmed by 0 bases and J by 4 bases, 6 bases remained unmatched. Germline V lookup: CDR1 DFQATT, CDR2 SNEGSKA (reference sequence). CDR3 coding DNA: TGCAGTGCTAGAGATTCGGGGACAGATTACAATGAGCAGTTCTTC. It codes for CSARDSGTDYNEQFF.

The chain carries TRBV12-3 or TRBV12-4 and TRBJ1-2; 9 positions agree with TRBD1. The CDR3 runs to 13 residues. Trimming at V came to 4 bases and at J to 6 bases, leaving 3 bases not matched to a gene. CDR3 region: CASSWDREDGYTF. As DNA, the CDR3 is TGTGCCAGCAGTTGGGACAGGGAGGATGGCTACACCTTC.

The chain recombines TRBV6-1 with TRBJ1-5; TRBD1 matches at 10 bases. V lost 6 bases to trimming and J lost 8 bases; unmatched junction nucleotides: 22. In germline, CDR1 is MNHNS, CDR2 SASEGT. This CDR3 contains 19 residues. CDR3 bases: TGTGCCAGCAGCGACGGCTCACGGGACAGGGGAGCGAGTTCGAAGCCCCAGCATTTT. Protein product: CASSDGSRDRGASSKPQHF.

As for this clonotype: Sequence at one end of the junction differs from germline and may be a read error. The J gene is TRBJ2-7, the V gene TRBV28; perhaps TRBD1 as D (5 bases). The CDR3 covers 17 residues. The germline CDR1 and CDR2 sequences are MDHEN and SYDVKM. The CDR3, as DNA: TGTGCCAGCAGTTTTAACCGAGACAGCTCAGGCTCCTACGAGCAATACTTC. Amino acid sequence: CASSFNRDSSGSYEQYF.

This clonotype was observed a handful of times. The junction departs from germline at one end; a sequencing error may be responsible. In DNA form, the CDR3 reads TGCAGCATTGTTAGTCCAGAGAACACCGAAGCTTTCTTT. This sequence encodes CSIVSPENTEAFF. The chain joins TRBV29-1 to TRBJ1-1; no definite D call. The germline gives CDR1 SQVTM, CDR2 ANQGSEA. This CDR3 is 13 amino acids long.

This clonotype was seen repeatedly, ten times or more. The J gene is TRBJ2-1, the V gene TRBV11-2, with 7 bases matching TRBD1. Looked up from germline, CDR1 is SGHAT and CDR2 is FQNNGV. CDR3 size: 14 residues. Losses at the gene ends were 5 bases for V and 4 bases for J; bases not matched to a gene: 5. The CDR3 sequence is CASSLRDSYNEQFF. DNA of the CDR3: TGTGCCAGCAGCCTTCGGGACAGTTACAATGAGCAGTTCTTC.

Regarding this clonotype: Mismatch with germline at one junction end may stem from a read error. V gene TRBV5-6 combines with J gene TRBJ2-1; D possibly corresponds to TRBD2 (5 bases). The germline gives CDR1 SGHDT, CDR2 YYEEEE. CDR3 size: 12 residues. This CDR3 reads CVSSFGSGEQFF. The CDR3 DNA reads TGTGTCAGCAGCTTTGGGTCGGGAGAGCAGTTCTTC.